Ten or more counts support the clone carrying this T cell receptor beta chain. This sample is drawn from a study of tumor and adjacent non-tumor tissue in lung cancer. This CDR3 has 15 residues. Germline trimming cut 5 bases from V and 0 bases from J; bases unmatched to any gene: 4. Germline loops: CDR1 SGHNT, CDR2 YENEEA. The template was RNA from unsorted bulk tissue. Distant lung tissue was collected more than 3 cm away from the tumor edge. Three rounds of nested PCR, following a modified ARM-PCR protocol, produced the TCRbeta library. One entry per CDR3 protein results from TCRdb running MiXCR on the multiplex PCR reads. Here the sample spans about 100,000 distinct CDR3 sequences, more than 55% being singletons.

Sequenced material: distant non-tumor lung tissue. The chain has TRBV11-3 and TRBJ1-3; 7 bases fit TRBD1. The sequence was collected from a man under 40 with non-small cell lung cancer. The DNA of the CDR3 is TGTGCCAGCAGCACACAGGGGACCTCTGGAAACACCATATATTTT. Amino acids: CASSTQGTSGNTIYF.